The 3 T cell receptor beta chains presented below share a single source sample, sequenced in a study of regulatory T cells in long-lasting Graves disease. CDR3-region Arm-PCR and iRepertoire HTBI primers produced the TCR beta libraries. MiXCR, applied by TCRdb to the multiplex PCR reads, yields one record per CDR3 protein. The sample yields over 300,000 distinct CDR3 sequences, about 20% seen once. The time point denotes: persistent/refractory GD, antithyroid drugs over 5 years with positive TRAb. PBMCs were the source of the RNA used for TCR sequencing. Sample: peripheral blood mononuclear cells (PBMCs), taken when the disease was refractory, from a patient treated with antithyroid drugs. The receptors here all came from a female donor with Graves disease.

This clonotype was recorded at least ten times. The gene calls are TRBV2 and TRBJ2-5, with unresolved D. Trimming removed 9 bases from V and 5 bases from J, with 10 bases in between. Germline V gives CDR1 SNHLY, CDR2 FYNNEI. The length of the CDR3 is 11 residues. CDR3 sequence: CASRFGETQYF. Written as DNA, the CDR3 is TGTGCCAGTCGGTTCGGGGAGACCCAGTACTTC.

Turning to this clonotype: A much larger clone differs from this one at a single base, so this may be a read error. V gene TRBV19 combines with J gene TRBJ1-1; weak D call: TRBD1 (6 bases). The CDR3 is made up of 15 amino acids. From germline, CDR1 is LNHDA and CDR2 SQIVND (reference sequence). The CDR3 protein is CASDSQGRGHTETFF. The CDR3, as DNA: TGTGCCAGCGATTCACAGGGACGGGGCCACACTGAAACTTTCTTT. The whole variable domain, filled in from reference TRBV19 and TRBJ1-1, reads DGGITQSPKYLFRKEGQNVTLSCEQNLNHDAMYWYRQDPGQGLRLIYYSQIVNDFQKGDIAEGYSVSREKKESFPLTVTSAQKNPTAFYLCASDSQGRGHTETFFGQGTRLTVV.

This chain connects TRBV20-1 to TRBJ1-1; possible D gene TRBD1, 5 bases. The V end was cut by 0 bases, the J end by 4 bases, with 12 bases between. CDR1 and CDR2 from the germline V gene are DFQATT and SNEGSKA (reference sequence). The CDR3 spans 14 residues. CDR3 protein: CSARDSGRGTEAFF. The CDR3 nucleotides are TGCAGTGCTAGAGATAGTGGGAGGGGCACTGAAGCTTTCTTT.